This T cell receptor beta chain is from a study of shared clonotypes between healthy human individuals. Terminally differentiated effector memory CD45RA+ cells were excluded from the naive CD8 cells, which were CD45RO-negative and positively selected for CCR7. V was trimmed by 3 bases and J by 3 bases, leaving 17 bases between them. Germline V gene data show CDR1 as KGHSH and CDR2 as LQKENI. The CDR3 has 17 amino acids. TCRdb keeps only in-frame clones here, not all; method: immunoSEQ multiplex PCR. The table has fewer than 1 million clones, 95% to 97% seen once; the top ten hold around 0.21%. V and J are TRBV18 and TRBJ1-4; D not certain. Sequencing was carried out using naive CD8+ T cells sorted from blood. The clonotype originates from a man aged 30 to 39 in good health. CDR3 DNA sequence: TGTGCCAGCTCACCCGGACGGATTTTCTTGGCTAATGAAAAACTGTTTTTT. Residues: CASSPGRIFLANEKLFF.